Below are 14 T cell receptor beta chains sequenced from a single sample in a study of blood T cells in healthy people across ages. A sample-barcoded 5' primer and a J-beta primer mix were used in a second PCR of roughly 7 to 12 cycles. TCRdb redid the calling of the 5' RACE reads with MiXCR, one entry per CDR3 protein. This table holds 700,000 to 950,000 distinct CDR3 sequences, roughly 50% found once. Sequenced sample: blood. These receptors came from a young man in good health.

This clonotype was seen only once. V usage is TRBV6-6 and J usage is TRBJ2-3, with 7 bases identical to TRBD2. V was pared by 11 bases and J by 3 bases, with 8 bases of the junction left unmatched. CDR3 length: 13 residues. In germline, CDR1 is MNHNY, CDR2 SVGAGI (reference sequence). In DNA form, the CDR3 reads TGTGCCGGCATACGGGGGGAAACAGATACGCAGTATTTT. Its translation is CAGIRGETDTQYF.

The rearrangement uses TRBV7-2 and TRBJ2-7; D unresolved. The V gene lost 3 bases and the J gene lost 3 bases, with 12 bases spanning the gap. CDR3 length: 14 amino acids. Germline V gene sequence: CDR1 SGHTA, CDR2 FQGNSA. The CDR3 loop reads CASSFTVLGYEQYF. CDR3 DNA sequence: TGTGCCAGCAGCTTCACGGTGTTAGGCTACGAGCAGTACTTC.

The sample holds one count of this clonotype. J is TRBJ1-2 and V is TRBV21-1; TRBD1 reflects the table's D call only, with no check against the DNA. TRBV21-1 has pseudogene status. The length of the CDR3 is 14 residues. The CDR3 here is CASSKNRGQGGYTF. In DNA form, the CDR3 reads TGTGCCAGCAGCAAAAATAGGGGACAGGGAGGCTACACCTTC.

V usage is TRBV25-1 and J usage is TRBJ1-5, with D maybe TRBD1 (5 bases). The length of the CDR3 is 14 residues. Trimming pared 4 bases from V and 5 bases from J, leaving 12 bases between. Germline V CDR1 and CDR2: MGHDK, SYGVNS. The CDR3 protein is CASSGRQRDQPQHF. DNA for the CDR3: TGTGCCAGCAGTGGGAGACAGCGAGATCAGCCCCAGCATTTT. The complete variable domain, with remaining parts taken from reference TRBV25-1 and TRBJ1-5, reads EADIYQTPRYLVIGTGKKITLECSQTMGHDKMYWYQQDPGMELHLIHYSYGVNSTEKGDLSSESTVSRIRTEHFPLTLESARPSHTSQYLCASSGRQRDQPQHFGDGTRLSIL.

V gene TRBV7-2 combines with J gene TRBJ2-7, with D possibly being TRBD1 (6 bases). There are 14 residues in the CDR3. V dropped 8 bases and J dropped 0 bases, with 14 bases sitting between them. In germline, CDR1 is SGHTA, CDR2 FQGNSA. In nucleotides, the CDR3 is TGTGCCAGCGCCACTTCGGACAGCTCCTACGAGCAGTACTTC. It yields the protein CASATSDSSYEQYF.

Only a few counts were recorded for this clonotype. V gene TRBV11-2 combines with J gene TRBJ2-1, with a tentative D call TRBD2 (6 bases). Trimming took 8 bases from V and 5 from J, leaving 10 bases between them. Germline V gene sequence: CDR1 SGHAT, CDR2 FQNNGV. The CDR3 spans 12 residues. In nucleotides, the CDR3 is TGTGCCAGCTCCGGACTAAACAATGAGCAGTTCTTC. Its translation is CASSGLNNEQFF.

The chain uses TRBV20-1 and TRBJ1-1; 7 nucleotides line up with TRBD1. The CDR3 spans 12 residues. The V gene end was trimmed by 5 bases and the J gene end by 10 bases; junction bases not matched to a gene: 10. CDR1 is DFQATT and CDR2 is SNEGSKA in the germline V gene (reference sequence). CDR3 sequence reads: CSAGGQGGIAFF. The CDR3 DNA is TGCAGTGCTGGAGGGCAGGGGGGTATAGCTTTCTTT.

Here the CDR3 reads CASSDVTGDEQFF. CDR3 bases: TGTGCCAGCAGTGACGTGACAGGGGATGAGCAGTTCTTC. The V and J genes are TRBV6-5 and TRBJ2-1; 8 bases agree with TRBD1. CDR1 MNHEY and CDR2 SVGAGI come from the germline V gene. Germline trimming cut 5 bases from V and 8 bases from J; bases unmatched to any gene: 5. This CDR3 is 13 amino acids long.

This clonotype was picked up a small number of times. The rearrangement joins TRBV5-1 to TRBJ2-7; 8 bases fit TRBD1. The CDR3 spans 14 residues. With V trimmed by 4 bases and J by 5 bases, 8 bases remained unmatched. Germline V gives CDR1 SGHRS, CDR2 YFSETQ. The CDR3 DNA is TGCGCCAGCAGCCCCGGACAGGGAAGGGACGAGCAGTACTTC. It is translated as CASSPGQGRDEQYF. Filled out from reference TRBV5-1 and TRBJ2-7, the complete variable domain reads KAGVTQTPRYLIKTRGQQVTLSCSPISGHRSVSWYQQTPGQGLQFLFEYFSETQRNKGNFPGRFSGRQFSNSRSEMNVSTLELGDSALYLCASSPGQGRDEQYFGPGTRLTVT.

V and J are TRBV20-1 and TRBJ1-5, with no clear D. The CDR3 runs 13 residues. Trimming took off 6 bases at V and 9 bases at J, with 18 bases between the two ends. CDR1 and CDR2 from the germline V gene are DFQATT and SNEGSKA (reference sequence). This CDR3 reads CSATGLPGWPQHF. The CDR3 nucleotides are TGCAGTGCAACCGGACTGCCCGGTTGGCCCCAGCATTTT.

The rearrangement uses TRBV29-1 and TRBJ1-4; possibly TRBD1 for D (5 bases). Trimming left V 4 bases short and J 0 bases short, with 15 bases between. The length of the CDR3 is 16 residues. Germline values: CDR1 SQVTM, CDR2 ANQGSEA. The CDR3: CSVGGYGEATNEKLFF. The CDR3 nucleotides are TGCAGCGTTGGGGGGTATGGGGAAGCAACTAATGAAAAACTGTTTTTT. The variable domain in full, with the rest retrieved from reference TRBV29-1 and TRBJ1-4, is SAVISQKPSRDICQRGTSLTIQCQVDSQVTMMFWYRQQPGQSLTLIATANQGSEATYESGFVIDKFPISRPNLTFSTLTVSNMSPEDSSIYLCSVGGYGEATNEKLFFGSGTQLSVL.

The genes are TRBV20-1 and TRBJ2-1; D is perhaps TRBD1 (6 bases). There are 17 residues in the CDR3. Between the trimmed V and J ends, which lost 3 bases and 5 bases, there was a span of 23 bases. The V gene's germline CDR1 is DFQATT and CDR2 SNEGSKA (reference sequence). CDR3 sequence reads: CSARGAWGIPSHNEQFF. The DNA for the CDR3 is TGCAGTGCTAGGGGGGCGTGGGGGATTCCATCCCACAATGAGCAGTTCTTC.

This clonotype came up once. CDR3 protein: CASSAGDRGPDEQFF. The CDR3 nucleotides are TGCGCCAGCAGCGCGGGGGACAGGGGGCCTGATGAGCAGTTCTTC. The V gene is TRBV5-1, the J gene TRBJ2-1; TRBD1 matches 12 bases. The CDR3 is 15 amino acids. Germline V CDR1 and CDR2: SGHRS, YFSETQ. J gave up 8 bases and V 4 bases, and 7 bases lay outside the gene matches.

This clonotype occurred once. The chain recombines TRBV6-5 with TRBJ2-3; 7 nucleotides align to TRBD2. CDR1 MNHEY and CDR2 SVGAGI come from the germline V gene. This CDR3 region has 16 residues. V dropped 6 bases and J dropped 4; count of bases not matched to a gene: 13. The CDR3 nucleotides are TGTGCCAGCAGGCCTTACATTGGGGGGGTAGCAGATACGCAGTATTTT. It encodes CASRPYIGGVADTQYF.